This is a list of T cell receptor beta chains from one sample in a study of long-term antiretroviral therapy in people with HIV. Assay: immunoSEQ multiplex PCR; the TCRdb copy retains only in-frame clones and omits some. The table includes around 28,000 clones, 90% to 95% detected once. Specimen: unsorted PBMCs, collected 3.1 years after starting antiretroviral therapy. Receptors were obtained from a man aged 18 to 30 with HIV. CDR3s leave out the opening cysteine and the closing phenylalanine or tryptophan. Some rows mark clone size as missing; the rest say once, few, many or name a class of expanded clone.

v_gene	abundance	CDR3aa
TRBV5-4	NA	ASSSGLAGGPRELF
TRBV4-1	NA	ASSQRFGSNQPQH
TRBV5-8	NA	ASSFRGGYEQY
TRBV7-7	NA	ASSRQSTDTQY
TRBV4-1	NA	ASSQVSTGSWVVAQH
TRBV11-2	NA	ASSLGPPLYEQY
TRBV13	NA	ASRGRNYGYT
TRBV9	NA	ASSVGTGSSYEQY
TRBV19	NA	ASSTSTGVNQPQH
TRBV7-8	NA	ASSSLGGQAADGYT
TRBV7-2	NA	ASSLGQGNEQF
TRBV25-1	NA	ASSKGGSYNEQF
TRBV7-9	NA	ASSLARVSNQPQH
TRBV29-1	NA	SVASGADQPQH
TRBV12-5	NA	ASGLNRANEQF
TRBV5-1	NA	ASRPEGGTSGEQY
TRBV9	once	ASSVLAGGRGLSETQY
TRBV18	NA	ASSAGRLYEQY
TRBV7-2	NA	ASSLSASSYEQY
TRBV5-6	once	ASSSWAFSGANVLT
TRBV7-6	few	ASSLGTSGTYEQY
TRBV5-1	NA	ANLLSTGELF
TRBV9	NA	ASSQARETEAF
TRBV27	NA	ASKGNPSNQPQH
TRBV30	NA	ACHPSSGSYEQY
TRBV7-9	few	ASSFDSTYEQY
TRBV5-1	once	ASSFLGIKAF
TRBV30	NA	AWNGWGRSGNTIY
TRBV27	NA	ASSVLKSGGGNTGELF
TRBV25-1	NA	ASSEWRGGETQY
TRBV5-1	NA	ASSFGDRGGSSYEQY
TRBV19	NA	ASSILGPIGNEQF
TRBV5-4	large	ASSTEDRDYEQY
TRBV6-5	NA	ATRKGHGRTDTQY
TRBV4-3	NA	ASSQEQGPYGYT
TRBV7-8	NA	ASSLGLAATY
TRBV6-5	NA	ASSYYPGNSYEQY
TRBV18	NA	ASSLRASQGYGYT
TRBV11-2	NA	ASSPGQIYEQY
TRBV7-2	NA	ASSLSRQTSNYGYT
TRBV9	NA	ASSPIGGRVNNEQF
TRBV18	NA	ASSPQRADDQPQH
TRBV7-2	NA	ASSLSGTPTLTY
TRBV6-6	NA	ASSYSRITSTDTQY
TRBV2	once	ASRQGTLEWVTEAF
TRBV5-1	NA	ASSSRGPDPGELF